The clone carrying this TCR beta chain has just a few counts. Its matching antigen is unknown. The entry originates in a study of beta chain features in type 1 diabetes. Purity above 95% was achieved in all sorted populations. This CDR3 contains 13 residues. V was clipped by 3 bases and J by 5 bases, with 11 bases between them. CDR1 and CDR2 (germline): SGHNT, YYREEE (reference sequence). The study reverse transcribed the entire isolated RNA, so it sequenced expressed TCRB transcripts. Assay used: immunoSEQ multiplex PCR; TCRdb lists only in-frame clones, some missing. The data contain 600,000 to 750,000 clones, roughly 12% of them seen just once; the ten biggest clones take up roughly 0.11%. The study, taken as a whole, reports: Within each of all four CD4+ subsets, Type 1 diabetes patients had TCRB CDR3s that were moderately but significantly shorter.

The sequencing input was naive CD4+ T cells from blood. The receptor was isolated from a man aged 30 to 45 with type 1 diabetes. This chain links TRBV5-4 with TRBJ2-5; D uncertain. For the CDR3, the DNA is TGTGCCAGCAGCTCCCCGAACTCGGAGACCCAGTACTTC. Its protein product is CASSSPNSETQYF.